This TCR beta chain was sequenced during a study of lymphopenia after photon versus proton radiotherapy. Study results and limitations: Under photons, naive T cells and diversity fell while effector/memory populations rose. After the lymphocyte nadir, photon-treated repertoires showed oligoclonal expansion, especially of CD8+ Temra cells.

This clone was recorded a few times. Its antigen is undetermined. CDR1 and CDR2 from the germline V gene are SNHLY and FYNNEI. The CDR3 contains 13 residues. The junction had 1 base not matched to a gene; V was cut back by 5 bases and J by 1 base. Here immunoSEQ multiplex PCR was the method, and the copy in TCRdb shows in-frame clones only, minus some. Of more than 70,000 clones in the sample, approximately 82% are singletons; the top ten hold around 1.4%. The V call is TRBV2, the J call TRBJ1-2; 7 nucleotides align to TRBD1. This clonotype was obtained from a man in his sixties with pancreatic cancer. Source: peripheral blood, taken from a patient treated with proton-based radiotherapy. The CDR3 is CASSYRGNYGYTF. CDR3 coding DNA: TGTGCCAGCAGTTACAGGGGTAACTATGGCTACACCTTC.